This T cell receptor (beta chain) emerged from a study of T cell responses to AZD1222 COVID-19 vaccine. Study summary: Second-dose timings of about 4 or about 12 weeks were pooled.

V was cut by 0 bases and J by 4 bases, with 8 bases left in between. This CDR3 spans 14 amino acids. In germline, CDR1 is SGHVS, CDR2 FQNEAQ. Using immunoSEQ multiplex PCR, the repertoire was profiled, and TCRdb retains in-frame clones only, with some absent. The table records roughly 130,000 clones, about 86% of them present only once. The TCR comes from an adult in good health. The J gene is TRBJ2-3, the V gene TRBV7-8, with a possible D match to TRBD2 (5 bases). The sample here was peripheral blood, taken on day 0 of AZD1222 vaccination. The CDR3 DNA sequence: TGTGCCAGCAGCTTAGCGAGGGCCCCAGATACGCAGTATTTT. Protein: CASSLARAPDTQYF.